A selection of T cell receptor beta chains follows, all from one sample in a study of blood T cell repertoires in COVID-19. Generated by immunoSEQ multiplex PCR, the TCRdb table keeps only in-frame clones and is missing some. The sample carries 130,000 or so clones, around 80% recorded once. The sequenced material came from peripheral blood. Receptors originate from a man aged 55 to 70 with active or convalescent COVID-19. Each CDR3 is given with its conserved first and last residue. The D gene is left open where the match is weak. Not every row has a clone size; where given, it reads once, few, many or a size class.

TRBJ1-2,few,TRBV18,.,CASSPDRNSYGYTF,TGTGCCAGCTCACCGGACAGAAATAGCTATGGCTACACCTTC
TRBJ2-7,.,TRBV2,.,CASSATRPSYEQYF,TGTGCCAGCAGTGCGACACGGCCTTCCTACGAGCAGTACTTC
TRBJ1-5,.,TRBV27,.,CASSAGSGTFNQPQHF,TGTGCCAGCAGCGCCGGGTCCGGGACTTTCAATCAGCCCCAGCATTTT
TRBJ1-2,.,TRBV28,.,CASSLGGSYGYTF,TGTGCCAGCAGTTTGGGAGGGAGCTATGGCTACACCTTC
TRBJ1-1,.,TRBV19,.,CASSIFYRTVDTEAFF,TGTGCCAGTAGTATATTCTACCGGACAGTCGACACTGAAGCTTTCTTT
TRBJ2-7,.,TRBV10-3,.,CAISESHSSYEQYF,TGTGCCATCAGTGAGTCGCACAGTTCCTACGAGCAGTACTTC
TRBJ2-3,.,TRBV2,.,CASSASVRWDTQYF,TGTGCCAGCAGCGCATCTGTGAGGTGGGATACGCAGTATTTT
TRBJ1-2,medium-sized,TRBV3-1/TRBV3-2,.,CASSQAGAGYGYTF,TGTGCCAGCAGCCAGGCAGGTGCTGGCTATGGCTACACCTTC
TRBJ1-6,.,TRBV5-3,.,CARSLCGAYNSPLHF,TGTGCCAGAAGCTTGTGCGGGGCCTATAATTCACCCCTCCACTTT
TRBJ2-1,.,TRBV11-2,.,CASSLRYGSEKQFF,TGTGCCAGCAGCTTGAGGTACGGGAGCGAGAAGCAGTTCTTC
TRBJ2-7,.,TRBV3-1/TRBV3-2,TRBD2,CASSPPSSGPYEQYF,TGTGCCAGCAGCCCCCCCTCTAGCGGGCCCTACGAGCAGTACTTC